Shown below are 21 T cell receptor beta chains from a single sample sequenced in a study of cytomegalovirus exposure and HLA in healthy donors. 13 Jbeta primers and 60 Vbeta primers were used for the PCR. Libraries were prepared by immunoSEQ multiplex PCR; TCRdb keeps only in-frame clonotypes and omits some of them. The sample holds some 180,000 clones, around 70% seen once. The sample was PBMCs. These receptors originate from a male donor in good health and CMV-seronegative.

The chain carries TRBV30 and TRBJ2-1; 12 nucleotides align to TRBD2. Looked up from germline, CDR1 is GTSNPN and CDR2 is SVGIG (reference sequence). Trimming removed 2 bases from V and 7 bases from J; junction bases left unmatched: 6. There are 15 residues in the CDR3. The CDR3 DNA reads as TGTGCCTGGAGTCTTGGACTAGCGGGGATAAATGAGCAGTTCTTC. As protein: CAWSLGLAGINEQFF.

J is TRBJ2-3 and V is TRBV2; D gene uncertain. This CDR3 comprises 12 residues. V lost 6 bases, J lost 2 bases, and 6 bases lay in between. Germline CDR1 and CDR2: SNHLY and FYNNEI. In nucleotides, the CDR3 is TGTGCCAGCAGAGCTAACACAGATACGCAGTATTTT. Encoded protein: CASRANTDTQYF.

This clone was seen only once. The chain uses TRBV11-2 and TRBJ2-5; 9 nucleotides agree with TRBD2. The ends lost 3 bases at V and 2 bases at J; junction bases unmatched: 4. Germline CDR1 and CDR2: SGHAT and FQNNGV. CDR3 length equals 15 residues. CDR3 sequence: CASSFGTSYQETQYF. CDR3 sequence (DNA): TGTGCCAGCAGCTTCGGGACTAGCTATCAAGAGACCCAGTACTTC.

Regarding this clone: This CDR3 fails to terminate in the conserved phenylalanine or tryptophan, so it likely reflects a read error. The chain combines TRBV6-5 with TRBJ1-1; no clear D gene. The CDR3 is 14 residues long. Germline assignment: CDR1 MNHEY and CDR2 SVGAGI. The germline V and J ends were trimmed by 2 bases and 1 base, with 8 bases remaining between them. CDR3 protein: CASSYAGQNTEAFL. Here the CDR3 DNA reads TGTGCCAGCAGTTACGCAGGTCAGAACACTGAAGCTTTCCTT.

The J gene is TRBJ1-3, the V gene TRBV6-1; a possible D gene is TRBD1 (5 bases). The CDR3 covers 14 residues. From germline, CDR1 is MNHNS and CDR2 SASEGT. With 7 bases removed from V and 3 bases from J, the gap between germline ends came to 13 bases. The CDR3 spells CASTRVIGGNTIYF. The CDR3 DNA reads TGTGCCAGCACCAGGGTTATTGGTGGAAACACCATATATTTT.

The chain carries TRBV7-3 and TRBJ1-6; a possible D gene is TRBD1 (6 bases). V lost 5 bases and J 10 bases, leaving 21 bases between the germline ends. Germline CDR1 reads SGHTA; CDR2 reads FQGTGA. The CDR3 totals 16 residues. Here the CDR3 DNA reads TGTGCCAGCAGCCGCGGACAGACCCGAGCCCGCTCACCCCTCCACTTT. Protein product: CASSRGQTRARSPLHF.

The chain is built from TRBV6-1 and TRBJ1-3, with 7 bases fitting TRBD1. The CDR3 loop spans 15 amino acids. Germline V gene lookup returns CDR1 MNHNS and CDR2 SASEGT. The junction had 7 bases not matched to a gene; V was cut back by 6 bases and J by 2 bases. The CDR3 DNA reads TGTGCCAGCAGCACTGACAGGGAAACTGGAAACACCATATATTTT. This sequence encodes CASSTDRETGNTIYF.

This chain links TRBV28 with TRBJ2-1, with 9 bases that match TRBD2. CDR1 is MDHEN, CDR2 SYDVKM, per germline. Unmatched junction bases numbered 15, after V lost 7 bases and J lost 2 bases. The CDR3 loop spans 18 amino acids. The CDR3 loop reads CASTEGGSGSSPYNEQFF. CDR3 sequence (DNA): TGTGCCAGCACCGAAGGGGGTAGCGGGAGCTCCCCCTACAATGAGCAGTTCTTC.

The chain couples TRBV5-1 to TRBJ2-1, with 13 bases that match TRBD2. The CDR3 contains 15 residues. From germline, CDR1 is SGHRS and CDR2 YFSETQ. With 4 bases clipped from V and 2 bases from J, the junction kept 0 bases outside the gene matches. CDR3 in amino acids: CASSGTSGAYNEQFF. CDR3 bases: TGCGCCAGCAGCGGGACTAGCGGGGCCTACAATGAGCAGTTCTTC.

This chain joins TRBV5-1 and TRBJ1-3; 9 bases agree with TRBD1. CDR1 is SGHRS, CDR2 YFSETQ, per germline. Germline trimming cut 2 bases from V and 4 bases from J; bases unmatched to any gene: 7. The CDR3 loop spans 16 amino acids. The CDR3 region is CASSLTTGGAGNTIYF. In DNA, the CDR3 is TGCGCCAGCAGCTTAACAACAGGGGGCGCGGGAAACACCATATATTTT.

The chain combines TRBV27 with TRBJ1-6; D is uncertain. V was shortened by 4 bases and J by 6 bases, with 4 bases between the two germline ends. Germline values: CDR1 MNHEY, CDR2 SMNVEV (reference sequence). This CDR3 is built from 12 residues. The CDR3 loop reads CASSYSNSPLHF. The DNA for the CDR3 is TGTGCCAGCAGTTATAGTAATTCACCCCTCCACTTT.

The chain has TRBV4-3 and TRBJ2-5; 8 nucleotides align to TRBD2. The DNA end lines up better with TRBJ2-7; the J call may be wrong. The germline V gene encodes CDR1 LGHNA and CDR2 YSLEER. The CDR3 covers 16 residues. CDR3 nucleotides: TGCGCCAGCAGCCAAGATCTAGCGGGCTACTCCTACGAGCAGTACTTC. It specifies CASSQDLAGYSYEQYF.

The gene calls are TRBV18 and TRBJ2-1; TRBD2 matches at 8 bases. V was pared by 3 bases and J by 7 bases, with 8 bases of the junction left unmatched. The CDR3 runs to 15 residues. From germline, CDR1 is KGHSH and CDR2 LQKENI. The CDR3 reads CASSPLLASGNEQFF. The CDR3 region has the DNA TGTGCCAGCTCACCCCTCTTGGCTAGCGGGAATGAGCAGTTCTTC.

The chain has TRBV30 and TRBJ1-2; D call uncertain. The CDR3 runs 12 residues. CDR1 and CDR2 from the germline V gene are GTSNPN and SVGIG (reference sequence). The V and J ends lost 3 bases and 4 bases respectively, with 9 bases between them. CDR3 loop: CAWRQYSYGYTF. The CDR3 DNA reads as TGTGCCTGGAGACAGTACAGCTATGGCTACACCTTC.

The chain combines TRBV6-5 with TRBJ1-2; TRBD1 matches at 8 bases. V lost 7 bases and J lost 2; bases outside the gene matches: 6. Germline V gives CDR1 MNHEY, CDR2 SVGAGI. The CDR3 is 14 residues long. DNA for the CDR3: TGTGCCAGCAACAGGGGGGGAGGGAACTATGGCTACACCTTC. The encoded protein is CASNRGGGNYGYTF.

This chain uses TRBV12-5 with TRBJ2-1, with 8 bases aligning to TRBD2. The V gene end was trimmed by 7 bases and the J gene end by 5 bases; junction bases not matched to a gene: 7. The CDR3 totals 14 residues. Looked up from germline, CDR1 is LGHNT and CDR2 is FRNRAP. The CDR3 sequence is CASAPPGGDNEQFF. The CDR3 nucleotides are TGTGCTAGTGCCCCCCCCGGGGGGGACAATGAGCAGTTCTTC.

The chain's CDR3 is CASSRGRGYEQYF. The CDR3 coding sequence is TGTGCCAGCAGTCGCGGGAGAGGGTACGAGCAGTACTTC. The rearrangement joins TRBV28 to TRBJ2-7, with 7 bases that match TRBD2. This CDR3 has 13 residues. Germline CDR1 is MDHEN and CDR2 is SYDVKM. V shed 5 bases, J shed 4 bases, and the junction held 5 bases outside the gene matches.

This rearrangement joins TRBV9 to TRBJ2-3, with 7 nucleotides matching TRBD2. V lost 4 bases and J lost 3; bases outside the gene matches: 14. CDR3 length: 17 amino acids. The germline V gene encodes CDR1 SGDLS and CDR2 YYNGEE. CDR3 bases: TGTGCCAGCAGCCAGAGGGCGGGTGCGGGAGCTACAGATACGCAGTATTTT. Amino acid sequence: CASSQRAGAGATDTQYF.

This clone was detected a few times. The chain has TRBV28 and TRBJ2-1; the D gene is possibly TRBD1 (5 bases). Trimming pared 5 bases from V and 8 bases from J, leaving 16 bases between. The germline V gene has CDR1 MDHEN and CDR2 SYDVKM. The CDR3 spans 14 residues. This CDR3 is CASSRWQGIDEQFF. The CDR3 DNA reads TGTGCCAGCAGTCGGTGGCAGGGTATCGATGAGCAGTTCTTC.

The CDR3 coding sequence is TGTGCCAGCAGCGGAGGTGAGCAGTTCTTC. Its protein product is CASSGGEQFF. V usage is TRBV7-9 and J usage is TRBJ2-1; perhaps TRBD2 as D (5 bases). Germline loops: CDR1 SEHNR, CDR2 FQNEAQ (reference sequence). V was cut by 5 bases and J by 9 bases, with 5 bases left in between. The CDR3 totals 10 residues.

This clone was found a few times. CDR3 DNA: TGTGCCAGCGAAGACATCAACTCTGGAAACACCATATATTTT. It yields the protein CASEDINSGNTIYF. This sequence joins TRBV6-1 and TRBJ1-3; no definite D call. V lost 8 bases to trimming and J lost 0 bases, with 11 bases between them. The CDR3 has 14 residues. CDR1 is MNHNS, CDR2 SASEGT, per germline.